The T cell receptor beta chain under discussion was sequenced for a study of blood T cell repertoires in COVID-19. At the level of the study: Samples taken during acute and convalescent COVID-19 were collected in the United States, Italy and Spain. T cells, B-cell-depleted T cells, or PBMCs provided the cDNA or gDNA that served as material.

In the authors' methods: It was from reference gene primer amplification that nucleated cell counts were estimated. TCRdb's table, derived via immunoSEQ multiplex PCR, lists solely in-frame clones and lacks some. The DNA was the basis for D and trimming; V, J and clone size are from that table. The sample includes fewer than 250,000 clones, 70% to 90% seen only once; the top ten take about 5%. The CDR3 length is 11 residues. V dropped 4 bases and J dropped 4 bases, with 2 bases sitting between them. The germline CDR1 and CDR2 sequences are MNHNY and SVGAGI (reference sequence). This chain connects TRBV6-6 to TRBJ1-5; no definite D call. The source of this sequence is a middle-aged woman with acute or convalescent COVID-19. Sequencing input: peripheral blood. For the CDR3, the DNA is TGTGCCAGCAGTTCAAATCAGCCCCAGCATTTT. Translated, it gives CASSSNQPQHF.